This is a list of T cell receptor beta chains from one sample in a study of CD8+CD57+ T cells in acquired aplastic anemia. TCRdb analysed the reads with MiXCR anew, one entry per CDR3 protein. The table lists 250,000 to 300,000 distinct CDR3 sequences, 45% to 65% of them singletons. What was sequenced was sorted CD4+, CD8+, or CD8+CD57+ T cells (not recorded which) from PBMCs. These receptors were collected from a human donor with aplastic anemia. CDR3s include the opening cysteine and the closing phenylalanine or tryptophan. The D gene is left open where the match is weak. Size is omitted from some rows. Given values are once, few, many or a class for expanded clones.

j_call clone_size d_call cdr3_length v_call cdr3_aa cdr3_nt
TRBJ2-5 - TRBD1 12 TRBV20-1 CSASRGRETQYF TGCAGTGCCTCCAGGGGGCGGGAGACCCAGTACTTC
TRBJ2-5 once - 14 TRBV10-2 CASSVVAVGETQYF TGCGCCAGCAGTGTCGTCGCGGTGGGGGAGACCCAGTACTTC
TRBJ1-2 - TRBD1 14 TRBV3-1 CASSEQGTNYGYTF TGTGCCAGCAGTGAACAGGGGACGAACTATGGCTACACCTTC
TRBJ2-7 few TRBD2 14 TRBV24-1 CATSPSGSSYEQYF TGTGCCACCAGTCCTAGCGGGAGTAGCTACGAGCAGTACTTC
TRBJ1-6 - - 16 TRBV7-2 CASSPERVGANSPLHF TGTGCCAGCAGCCCCGAGCGGGTAGGAGCTAATTCACCCCTCCACTTT
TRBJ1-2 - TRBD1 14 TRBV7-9 CASSYGQGDYGYTF TGTGCCAGCAGCTACGGACAGGGAGACTATGGCTACACCTTC
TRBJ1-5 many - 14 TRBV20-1 CSAPPGEGNQPQHF TGCAGTGCTCCCCCCGGGGAGGGGAATCAGCCCCAGCATTTT
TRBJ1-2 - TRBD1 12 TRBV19 CASSPTTGGYTF TGTGCCAGTAGTCCAACGACAGGGGGCTACACCTTC
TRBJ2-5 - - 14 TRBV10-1 CASSGRESQETQYF TGCGCCAGCAGTGGCAGGGAGAGCCAAGAGACCCAGTACTTC
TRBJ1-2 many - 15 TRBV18 CASSPPDVAHYGYTF TGTGCCAGCTCACCACCGGACGTGGCTCACTATGGCTACACCTTC
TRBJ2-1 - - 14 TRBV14 CASSQVLKWSEQFF TGTGCCAGCAGCCAAGTATTGAAGTGGTCTGAGCAGTTCTTC
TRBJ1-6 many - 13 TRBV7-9 CASSLGLESPLHF TGTGCCAGCAGCTTAGGACTTGAGTCACCCCTCCACTTT
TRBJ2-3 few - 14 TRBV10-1 CASSDRGSTDTQYF TGCGCCAGCAGTGACAGGGGTAGCACAGATACGCAGTATTTT
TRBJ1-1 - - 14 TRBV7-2 CASSLESVNTEAFF TGTGCCAGCAGCTTAGAGTCAGTTAACACTGAAGCTTTCTTT
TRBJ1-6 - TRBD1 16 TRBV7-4 CASSTPGQVYNSPLHF TGTGCCAGCAGCACTCCGGGACAGGTCTATAATTCACCCCTCCACTTT
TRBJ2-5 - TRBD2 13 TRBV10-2 CASRLAGGGTQYF TGCGCCAGCAGGCTAGCGGGAGGGGGGACCCAGTACTTC
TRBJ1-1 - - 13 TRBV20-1 CSARGGSYTEAFF TGCAGTGCTAGAGGGGGCAGTTACACTGAAGCTTTCTTT
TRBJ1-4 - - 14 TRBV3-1 CASSQGTGWGKLFF TGTGCCAGCAGCCAAGGTACAGGGTGGGGAAAACTGTTTTTT
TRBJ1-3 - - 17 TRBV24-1 CATSDPPGQSSGNTIYF TGTGCCACCAGTGATCCCCCTGGACAGTCCTCTGGAAACACCATATATTTT
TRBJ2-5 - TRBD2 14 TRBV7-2 CASSLIQGGETQYF TGTGCCAGCAGCTTGATCCAGGGAGGGGAGACCCAGTACTTC
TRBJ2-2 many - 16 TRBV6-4 CASSDSGGPNTGELFF TGTGCCAGCAGTGACTCTGGGGGCCCGAACACCGGGGAGCTGTTTTTT
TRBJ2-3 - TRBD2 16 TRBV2 CASSVRLAGDTDTQYF TGTGCCAGCAGTGTTAGACTAGCGGGAGACACAGATACGCAGTATTTT
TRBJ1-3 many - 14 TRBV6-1 CASGLDSSGNTIYF TGTGCCAGCGGGTTGGACAGCTCTGGAAACACCATATATTTT
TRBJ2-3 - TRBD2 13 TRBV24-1 CATSVAGAGTQYF TGTGCCACCAGTGTAGCGGGAGCAGGTACGCAGTATTTT
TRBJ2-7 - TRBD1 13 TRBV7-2 CASSPDRNYEQYF TGTGCCAGCAGCCCGGACAGGAACTACGAGCAGTACTTC
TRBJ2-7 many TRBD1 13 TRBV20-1 CSARNRGHHEQYF TGCAGTGCTAGAAACAGGGGGCACCACGAGCAGTACTTC